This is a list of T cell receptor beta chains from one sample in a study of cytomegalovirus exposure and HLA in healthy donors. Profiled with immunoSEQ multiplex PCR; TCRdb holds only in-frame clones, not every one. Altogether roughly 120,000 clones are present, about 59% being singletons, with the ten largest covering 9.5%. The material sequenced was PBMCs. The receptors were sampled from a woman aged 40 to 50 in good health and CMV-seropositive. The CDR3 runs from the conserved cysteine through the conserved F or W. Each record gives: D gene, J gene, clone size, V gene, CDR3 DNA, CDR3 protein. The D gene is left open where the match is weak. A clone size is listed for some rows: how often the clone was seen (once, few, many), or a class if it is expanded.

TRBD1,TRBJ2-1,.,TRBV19,TGTGCCAGTAGTTTTGGGACAGCTTACAATGAGCAGTTCTTC,CASSFGTAYNEQFF
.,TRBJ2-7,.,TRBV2,TGTGCCAGCAGTGTCCTCCACGAGCAGTACTTC,CASSVLHEQYF
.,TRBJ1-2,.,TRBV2,TGTGCCATAGAGACAGAATTACCTGGCTACACCTTC,CAIETELPGYTF
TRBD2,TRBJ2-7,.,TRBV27,TGTGCCAGCAGTTTCAGCGGGATTTCCTACGAGCAGTACTTC,CASSFSGISYEQYF
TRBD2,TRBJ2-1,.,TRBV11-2,TGTGCCAGCAGCTCAAGACTAGCGGGAGGTTACAATGAGCAGTTCTTC,CASSSRLAGGYNEQFF
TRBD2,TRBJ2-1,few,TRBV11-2,TGTGCCACCTCTATCGTTAGCGGGAGGGACGATGAGCAGTTCTTC,CATSIVSGRDDEQFF
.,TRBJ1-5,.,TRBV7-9,TGTGCCAGCAGCACAGGAGGGGATCAGCCCCAGCATTTT,CASSTGGDQPQHF
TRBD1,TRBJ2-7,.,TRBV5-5,TGTGCCAGCAGCTTGTGGACAGGGGAGTACGAGCAGTACTTC,CASSLWTGEYEQYF
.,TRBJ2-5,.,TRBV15,TGTGCCACTTCTTCGAGACATCGGGAGACCCAGTACTTC,CATSSRHRETQYF
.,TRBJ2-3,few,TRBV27,TGTGCCAGCAGTCCCCTGGCTAGCACAGATACGCAGTATTTT,CASSPLASTDTQYF
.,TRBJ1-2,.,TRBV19,TGTGCCAGTAGTATATCGGGGGGACACTATGGCTACACCTTC,CASSISGGHYGYTF
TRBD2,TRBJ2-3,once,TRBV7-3,TGTGCCAGCAGCCCTAGCGGGAGAGGGGGCACGCAGTATTTT,CASSPSGRGGTQYF
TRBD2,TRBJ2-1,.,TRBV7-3,TGTGCCAGCAGTTACCGACTAGCGGGAGAGAAGAATTACAATGGCGAGCAGTTCTTC,CASSYRLAGEKNYNGEQFF
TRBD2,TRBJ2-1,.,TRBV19,TGTGCCAGTAGTATTACCTGGGAGGGGTACAATGAGCAGTTCTTC,CASSITWEGYNEQFF
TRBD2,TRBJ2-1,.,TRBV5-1,TGCGCCAGCAGCTTTCTAGCGGGAGCAGGTTACAATGAGCAGTTCTTC,CASSFLAGAGYNEQFF
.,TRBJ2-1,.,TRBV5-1,TGCGCCAGCAGCCCCGGTGCGGTCGGGAGTTCCTACAATGAGCAGTTCTTC,CASSPGAVGSSYNEQFF
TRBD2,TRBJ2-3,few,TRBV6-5,TGTGCCAGCAGGGGACTAGTTGGCCCAGATACGCAGTATTTT,CASRGLVGPDTQYF
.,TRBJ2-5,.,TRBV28,TGTGCCAGCAGTTTTTCGGTAGAGACCCAGTACTTC,CASSFSVETQYF
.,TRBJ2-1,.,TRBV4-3,TGCGCCAGCAGCCAAGATCTTGGGGCTACGAGCTCCTACAATGAGCAGTTCTTC,CASSQDLGATSSYNEQFF
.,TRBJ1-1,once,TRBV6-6,TGTGCCAGCAGTGGGGGGAGCACTGAAGCTTTCTTT,CASSGGSTEAFF